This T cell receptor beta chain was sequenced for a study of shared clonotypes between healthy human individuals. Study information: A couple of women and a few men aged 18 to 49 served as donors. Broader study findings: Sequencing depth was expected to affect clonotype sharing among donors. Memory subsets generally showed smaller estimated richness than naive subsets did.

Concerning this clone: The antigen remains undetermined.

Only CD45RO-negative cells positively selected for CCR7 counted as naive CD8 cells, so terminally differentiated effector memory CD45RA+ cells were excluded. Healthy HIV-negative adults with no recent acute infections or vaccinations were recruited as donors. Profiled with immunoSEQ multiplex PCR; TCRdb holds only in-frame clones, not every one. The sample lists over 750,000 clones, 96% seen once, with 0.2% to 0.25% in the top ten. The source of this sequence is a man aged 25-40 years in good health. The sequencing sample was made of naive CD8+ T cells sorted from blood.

The CDR3: CASSVFGSEQFF. The CDR3 DNA reads TGTGCCAGCAGCGTTTTCGGGAGTGAGCAGTTCTTC. This chain links TRBV9 with TRBJ2-1, with D perhaps matching TRBD2 (6 bases). Germline CDR1 reads SGDLS; CDR2 reads YYNGEE. V gave up 2 bases and J gave up 9 bases, with 9 bases separating them. The CDR3 has 12 residues.